The T cell receptor (beta chain) under discussion was sequenced for a study of CD8+ T cells in alopecia areata. Study observations and caveats: Within the top 100, expanded CD8+ clones significantly decreased with tofacitinib, as did scalp clonality. Resident alphabeta T-cell populations of normal skin are likewise subject to sequencing in scalp samples. Researchers report lesional scalp, most notably alopecia totalis/universalis, outstripped normal scalp in clonality.

As to treatment: oral pan-JAK inhibitor, 5-10 mg twice daily. Patients with alopecia areata provided lesional scalp punch biopsies as well as peripheral blood. cDNA serving as the sequencing template came from extracted, reverse transcribed RNA. The repertoire was sequenced with immunoSEQ multiplex PCR; TCRdb's copy has only in-frame clones and lacks some. The sample contains 170,000 or so clones, roughly 62% of which appear only once. In regard to this clone: Its matching antigen is unknown.

The V gene's germline CDR1 is SQVTM and CDR2 ANQGSEA. The CDR3 sequence is 15 residues long. With 0 bases clipped from V and 5 bases from J, the junction kept 9 bases outside the gene matches. The V gene is TRBV29-1, the J gene TRBJ1-2, with 7 bases lining up with TRBD1. Sequenced material: CD8+ T cells sorted from blood, taken at week 24, from a patient treated with tofacitinib. The sequence derives from a human donor with alopecia areata. In DNA form, the CDR3 reads TGCAGCGTTGAAGAATTGCAGACAGGGAGGTATGGCTACACCTTC. Translating it yields CSVEELQTGRYGYTF.